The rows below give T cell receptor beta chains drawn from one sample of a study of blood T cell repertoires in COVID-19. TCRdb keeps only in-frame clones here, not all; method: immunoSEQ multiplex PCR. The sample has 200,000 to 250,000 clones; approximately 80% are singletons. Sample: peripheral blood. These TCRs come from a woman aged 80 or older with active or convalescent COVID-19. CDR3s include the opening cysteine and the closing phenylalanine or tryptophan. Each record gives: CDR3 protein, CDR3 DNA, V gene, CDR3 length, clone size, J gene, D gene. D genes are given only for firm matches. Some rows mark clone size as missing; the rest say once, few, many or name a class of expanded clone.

CDR3aa: CANSGGKSEQYF; CDR3nt: TGCGCCAACTCTGGGGGGAAGAGCGAGCAGTACTTC; v_gene: TRBV10-1; len: 12; abundance: once; j_gene: TRBJ2-7; d_gene: .
CDR3aa: CASSFVGSGRGYGYTF; CDR3nt: TGTGCCAGCAGTTTTGTGGGATCAGGACGGGGCTATGGCTACACCTTC; v_gene: TRBV28; len: 16; abundance: .; j_gene: TRBJ1-2; d_gene: .
CDR3aa: CASSPPADRTYGYTF; CDR3nt: TGTGCCAGCTCACCACCGGCGGACAGGACCTATGGCTACACCTTC; v_gene: TRBV18; len: 15; abundance: once; j_gene: TRBJ1-2; d_gene: TRBD1
CDR3aa: CASSLRGPQHF; CDR3nt: TGTGCCAGCAGTTTAAGGGGGCCCCAGCATTTT; v_gene: TRBV12-3/TRBV12-4; len: 11; abundance: few; j_gene: TRBJ1-5; d_gene: .
CDR3aa: CASSGTSGSYNEQFF; CDR3nt: TGCGCCAGCAGCGGTACTAGCGGGAGCTACAATGAGCAGTTCTTC; v_gene: TRBV5-1; len: 15; abundance: once; j_gene: TRBJ2-1; d_gene: TRBD2
CDR3aa: CATSDSGTGINQPQHF; CDR3nt: TGTGCCACCAGTGATTCAGGGACAGGGATCAATCAGCCCCAGCATTTT; v_gene: TRBV24-1; len: 16; abundance: .; j_gene: TRBJ1-5; d_gene: TRBD1
CDR3aa: CATSSYSESFTGELFF; CDR3nt: TGTGCCACCAGCAGTTATAGCGAATCGTTCACCGGGGAGCTGTTTTTT; v_gene: TRBV15; len: 16; abundance: .; j_gene: TRBJ2-2; d_gene: .
CDR3aa: CSASGATGATNEKLFF; CDR3nt: TGCAGTGCTAGTGGAGCTACGGGGGCAACTAATGAAAAACTGTTTTTT; v_gene: TRBV20-1; len: 16; abundance: .; j_gene: TRBJ1-4; d_gene: .
CDR3aa: CASSSPGQGDGYTF; CDR3nt: TGTGCCAGTAGCTCACCGGGACAGGGCGATGGCTACACCTTC; v_gene: TRBV19; len: 14; abundance: .; j_gene: TRBJ1-2; d_gene: TRBD1
CDR3aa: CASSFGQAYEAFF; CDR3nt: TGCGCCAGCAGCTTTGGGCAGGCCTATGAAGCTTTCTTT; v_gene: TRBV5-1; len: 13; abundance: .; j_gene: TRBJ1-1; d_gene: .
CDR3aa: CASSLGILAGGTDTQYF; CDR3nt: TGTGCCAGCAGCCTAGGAATACTAGCGGGAGGAACAGATACGCAGTATTTT; v_gene: TRBV7-7; len: 17; abundance: .; j_gene: TRBJ2-3; d_gene: TRBD2